This T cell receptor beta chain was captured by sequencing in a study of tumor and adjacent non-tumor tissue in lung cancer (dated by TCRdb to 2016 to 2019). At the level of the whole study: By cancer type, the cohort comprised under 15 adenocarcinoma patients, 2 squamous cell carcinoma patients and 1 small cell lung cancer patient. The approximately 15 enrolled patients, of whom some ten were men and 5 were women, were aged 31 to 76 years and were diagnosed with TNM stage I to III disease. Sequencing produced approximately 130 million productive TCRbeta reads in total, an average of about 4.17 million reads per sample. The study compared bulk TCRbeta repertoires between lung tumor tissue and matched distant non-tumor lung tissue from over twelve lung cancer patients. Some 30 paired specimens, one tumor and one normal lung sample per patient, were profiled by TCRbeta CDR3 sequencing.

Looking up the germline V gene (reference sequence) yields CDR1 DFQATT and CDR2 SNEGSKA. From the cysteine up to the phenylalanine, the CDR3 has a length of 13 residues. Only the CDR3 DNA stays, 39 bases, in frame from base 1. Broader findings and caveats from the paper: Significantly higher TCR diversity was found in younger patients, and higher tumor TCR diversity was associated with shorter overall and disease-free survival. Tumor tissue showed significantly greater TCR diversity (inverse Simpson) than normal lung tissue (around 450 vs 150, P = 0.0075, Mann-Whitney U test). Peripheral blood was not sequenced, so blood TCRbeta repertoires were not examined in the lung cancer patients of the study. Neither the sequencing platform nor unique molecular identifiers are named or mentioned anywhere in the methods. Only 15 or so patients were included in the cohort, and the need for larger samples and more detailed clinical data was noted by the authors. A significantly larger cumulative share of the repertoire was made up by the top 100 clones in normal lung than in tumor tissue.

Library construction relied on multiplex PCR. Data came from an Illumina HiSeq 2500. TCRbeta libraries were built by three rounds of nested PCR using primers (Table S4), following protocols modified from ARM-PCR. Before sequencing, PCR products in the 200-500 bp range were cut out of the gel and cleaned up using the QIAquick gel extraction kit. The authors' analysis ran thus. Reads were cleaned with Trimmomatic, merged with FLASH into complete CDR3 sequences, and assigned to V(D)J germline segments with MiTCR. Clonal diversity was calculated as the inverse Simpson's index using VDJtools. In-frame sequences without a premature stop codon were defined as productive reads. TCRdb ran its own pipeline on the public reads, namely fastp trimming at Q25 and MiXCR clone calling, and kept in-frame beta chains. Every entry covers one CDR3 protein and lists the most common genes and DNA from its rows. The V and J calls reflect TCRdb's pipeline rather than the authors' work. Here the sample has tens of thousands of distinct CDR3 sequences; 65% to 75% occur a single time. The biggest ten clones account for roughly 25% of the sample.

This clonotype occurred a few times. Its antigen specificity is not known. A much larger clonotype is one base distant, so this may be a read error. Bulk unsorted tissue served as the source for RNA extraction, and RNA quality was assessed using a NanoDrop ND-1000 and an Agilent 2100. For the normal lung samples, distant non-tumor tissue was collected more than 3 cm away from the tumor edge. Donors were newly diagnosed lung cancer patients admitted for thoracic surgery in China between August and November 2014, without prior chemotherapy. The study excluded patients who had received radiotherapy or chemotherapy before or who had another cancer at the same time. Pieces of surgical tissue measuring about 1-2.1 cm3 were kept in RNAlater solution and held at -80 degrees C until needed.

This TCR was recovered from a woman aged 45 to 65 with non-small cell lung cancer. Sequencing input: distant non-tumor lung tissue. The chain joins TRBV20-1 to TRBJ1-4; the D gene is possibly TRBD1, with 5 bases matching. The CDR3 reads as follows: CSVIRAGGEKLVF. The nucleotide sequence is TGCAGTGTCATCAGGGCTGGGGGTGAAAAACTGGTTTTT.